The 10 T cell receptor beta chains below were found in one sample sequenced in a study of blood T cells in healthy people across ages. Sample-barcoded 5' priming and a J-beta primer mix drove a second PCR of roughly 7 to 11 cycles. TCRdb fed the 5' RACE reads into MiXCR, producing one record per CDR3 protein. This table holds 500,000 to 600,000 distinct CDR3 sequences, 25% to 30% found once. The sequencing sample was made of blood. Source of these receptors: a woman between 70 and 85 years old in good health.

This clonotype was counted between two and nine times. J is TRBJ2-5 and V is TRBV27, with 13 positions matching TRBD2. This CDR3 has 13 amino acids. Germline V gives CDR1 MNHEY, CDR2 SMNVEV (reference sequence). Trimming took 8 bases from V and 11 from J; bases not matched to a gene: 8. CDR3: CASGLAGVLEQYF. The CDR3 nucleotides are TGTGCCAGCGGACTAGCGGGAGTTCTTGAGCAGTACTTC.

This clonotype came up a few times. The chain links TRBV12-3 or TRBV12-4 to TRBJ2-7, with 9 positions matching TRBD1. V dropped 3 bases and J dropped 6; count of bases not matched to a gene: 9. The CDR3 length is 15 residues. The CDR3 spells CASSFRGTGKSEQYF. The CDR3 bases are TGTGCCAGCAGTTTTAGGGGGACAGGGAAAAGCGAGCAGTACTTC.

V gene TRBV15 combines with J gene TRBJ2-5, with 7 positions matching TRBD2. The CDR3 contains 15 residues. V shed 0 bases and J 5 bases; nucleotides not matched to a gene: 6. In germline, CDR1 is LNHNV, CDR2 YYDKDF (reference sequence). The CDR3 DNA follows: TGTGCCACCAGCAGAGACACAGCGGGATGGGAGACCCAGTACTTC. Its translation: CATSRDTAGWETQYF.

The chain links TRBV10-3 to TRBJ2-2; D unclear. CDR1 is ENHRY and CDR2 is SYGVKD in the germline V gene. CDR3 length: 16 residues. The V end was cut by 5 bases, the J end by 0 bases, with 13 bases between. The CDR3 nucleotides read TGTGCCATCAGTTTGAGAACAGACGCGAACACCGGGGAGCTGTTTTTT. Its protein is CAISLRTDANTGELFF.

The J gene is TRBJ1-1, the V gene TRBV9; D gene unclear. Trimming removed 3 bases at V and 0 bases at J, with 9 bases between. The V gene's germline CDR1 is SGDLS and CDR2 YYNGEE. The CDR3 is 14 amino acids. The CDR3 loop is CASSGTSMNTEAFF. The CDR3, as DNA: TGTGCCAGCAGCGGAACAAGCATGAACACTGAAGCTTTCTTT.

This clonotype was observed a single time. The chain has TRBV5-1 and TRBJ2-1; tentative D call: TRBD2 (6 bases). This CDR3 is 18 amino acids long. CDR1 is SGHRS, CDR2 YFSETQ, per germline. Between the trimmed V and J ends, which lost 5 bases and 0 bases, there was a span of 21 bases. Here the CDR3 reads CASRFLPGGPSSYNEQFF. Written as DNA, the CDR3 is TGCGCCAGCAGGTTTCTTCCCGGGGGACCGAGCTCCTACAATGAGCAGTTCTTC.

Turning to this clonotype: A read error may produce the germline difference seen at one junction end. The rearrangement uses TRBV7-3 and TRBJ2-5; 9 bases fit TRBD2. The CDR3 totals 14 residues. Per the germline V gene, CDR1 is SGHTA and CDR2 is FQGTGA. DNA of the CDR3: TGTGCCAGCAGCCCCGCTAGCGGGGACCCGGTAATAGTCTTC. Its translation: CASSPASGDPVIVF.

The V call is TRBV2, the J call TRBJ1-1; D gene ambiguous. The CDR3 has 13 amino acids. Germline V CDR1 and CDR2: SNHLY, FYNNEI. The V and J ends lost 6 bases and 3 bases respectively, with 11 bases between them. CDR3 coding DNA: TGTGCCAGCAGGAGGGATTGGGACACTGAAGCTTTCTTT. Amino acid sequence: CASRRDWDTEAFF.

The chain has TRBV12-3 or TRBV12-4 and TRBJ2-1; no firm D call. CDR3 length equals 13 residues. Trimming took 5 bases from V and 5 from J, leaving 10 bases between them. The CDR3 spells CASSPRNNNEQFF. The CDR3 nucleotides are TGTGCCAGCAGTCCCCGGAATAACAATGAGCAGTTCTTC.

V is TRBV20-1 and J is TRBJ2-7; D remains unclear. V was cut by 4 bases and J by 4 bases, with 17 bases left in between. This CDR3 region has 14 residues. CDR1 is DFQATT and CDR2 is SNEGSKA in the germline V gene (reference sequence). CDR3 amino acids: CSANKPGPHYEQYF. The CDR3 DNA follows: TGCAGTGCTAACAAACCGGGTCCCCATTACGAGCAGTACTTC.